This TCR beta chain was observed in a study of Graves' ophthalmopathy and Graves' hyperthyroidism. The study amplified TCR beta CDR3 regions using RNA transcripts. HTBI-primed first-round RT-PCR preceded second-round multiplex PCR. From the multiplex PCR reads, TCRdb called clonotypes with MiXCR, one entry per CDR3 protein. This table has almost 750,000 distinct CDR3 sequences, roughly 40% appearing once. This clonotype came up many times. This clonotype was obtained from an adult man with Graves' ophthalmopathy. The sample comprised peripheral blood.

Written as DNA, the CDR3 is TGTGCCAGTAGTGGAGGGACCAGGGCGATGGGGGCCAACGTCCTGACTTTC. The encoded protein is CASSGGTRAMGANVLTF. This rearrangement joins TRBV19 to TRBJ2-6, with D perhaps matching TRBD2 (6 bases). The CDR3 sequence is 17 residues long. V lost 5 bases and J lost 4, with 18 bases in between. Per germline, CDR1 LNHDA and CDR2 SQIVND (reference sequence).